The rows below give T cell receptor beta chains drawn from one sample of a study of Graves' ophthalmopathy and Graves' hyperthyroidism. TCRdb fed the multiplex PCR reads into MiXCR, producing one record per CDR3 protein. The sample includes roughly 420,000 distinct CDR3 sequences, 20% to 25% seen only once; the top ten take 2.5% to 3.5%. Sequenced material: peripheral blood. These receptors were collected from a woman aged 18-29 years with stable Graves' hyperthyroidism. The conserved cysteine and the conserved F or W are not part of the CDR3 here. The order of the fields is V gene, J gene, CDR3 protein.

v_call: TRBV20-1
j_call: TRBJ2-7
cdr3_aa: SAREGGRASPYYEQY

v_call: TRBV30
j_call: TRBJ2-3
cdr3_aa: AWMSSTDTQY

v_call: TRBV7-2
j_call: TRBJ2-7
cdr3_aa: ASSASGQGCEQY

v_call: TRBV10-3
j_call: TRBJ2-2
cdr3_aa: AISKTSANTGELF

v_call: TRBV10-3
j_call: TRBJ2-2
cdr3_aa: AISESAIATRNTGELF

v_call: TRBV28
j_call: TRBJ1-5
cdr3_aa: ASSNPGTHNSNQPQH

v_call: TRBV11-2
j_call: TRBJ2-7
cdr3_aa: ASSLLGLADLLPYEQY

v_call: TRBV12-3/TRBV12-4
j_call: TRBJ2-7
cdr3_aa: ASSYPGSSYEQY

v_call: TRBV30
j_call: TRBJ1-5
cdr3_aa: AWSDYLGSNQPQH

v_call: TRBV4-1
j_call: TRBJ1-5
cdr3_aa: ASSPWGIQTKFSNQPQH

v_call: TRBV24-1
j_call: TRBJ2-5
cdr3_aa: ATSDLGDRAQETQY

v_call: TRBV6-5
j_call: TRBJ2-2
cdr3_aa: ASSYTPGGGELF

v_call: TRBV12-3/TRBV12-4
j_call: TRBJ1-1
cdr3_aa: ASTTTRPMNTEAF

v_call: TRBV29-1
j_call: TRBJ1-2
cdr3_aa: SVRRQGNYGYT

v_call: TRBV11-2
j_call: TRBJ2-7
cdr3_aa: ASSLSDRGTEQY

v_call: TRBV6-2/TRBV6-3
j_call: TRBJ2-3
cdr3_aa: ASSYDPSGRDTQY

v_call: TRBV30
j_call: TRBJ1-2
cdr3_aa: AWSVLTGGADYT

v_call: TRBV20-1
j_call: TRBJ2-5
cdr3_aa: SARAKGAARRQETQY

v_call: TRBV12-3/TRBV12-4
j_call: TRBJ2-7
cdr3_aa: ASSFWDPGRDYEQY

v_call: TRBV6-5
j_call: TRBJ1-6
cdr3_aa: ASSYGARVRNSPLH

v_call: TRBV6-5
j_call: TRBJ2-7
cdr3_aa: AIRQGGYEQY

v_call: TRBV6-1
j_call: TRBJ2-5
cdr3_aa: ASTGRASVGFKETQY

v_call: TRBV6-2/TRBV6-3
j_call: TRBJ1-1
cdr3_aa: ASSYYDGGTEAF

v_call: TRBV4-2
j_call: TRBJ2-2
cdr3_aa: ASSQSTDTGELF

v_call: TRBV5-5
j_call: TRBJ2-7
cdr3_aa: ASIPSGRVQEQY

v_call: TRBV7-2
j_call: TRBJ2-7
cdr3_aa: ASSPTFLALY

v_call: TRBV6-1
j_call: TRBJ2-7
cdr3_aa: ASSDVSYEQY

v_call: TRBV2
j_call: TRBJ1-5
cdr3_aa: ASRDSHYSNQPQH

v_call: TRBV28
j_call: TRBJ1-2
cdr3_aa: ASSLDLRGRGYGYT

v_call: TRBV7-8
j_call: TRBJ1-1
cdr3_aa: ASSADVFVAF

v_call: TRBV20-1
j_call: TRBJ1-3
cdr3_aa: SAGRQSSGNTIY

v_call: TRBV12-3/TRBV12-4
j_call: TRBJ2-7
cdr3_aa: ASGRLAGSYEQY

v_call: TRBV6-5
j_call: TRBJ2-2
cdr3_aa: ASSLQGAGELF

v_call: TRBV11-2
j_call: TRBJ2-4
cdr3_aa: ASSLSGGTSTIAKNIKY

v_call: TRBV5-1
j_call: TRBJ2-2
cdr3_aa: ASSLDLGTAGELF

v_call: TRBV25-1
j_call: TRBJ2-2
cdr3_aa: ASSEGTRATGELF

v_call: TRBV30
j_call: TRBJ1-1
cdr3_aa: ALKQNTEAF

v_call: TRBV2
j_call: TRBJ2-7
cdr3_aa: ASHLPGLAAYEQY

v_call: TRBV11-2
j_call: TRBJ2-5
cdr3_aa: ASSRWRLAEQETQY

v_call: TRBV20-1
j_call: TRBJ1-3
cdr3_aa: SARDRGPGNTIY

v_call: TRBV10-3
j_call: TRBJ1-2
cdr3_aa: AIRQTGTENYGYT

v_call: TRBV6-1
j_call: TRBJ2-7
cdr3_aa: ASMPGPGSYEQY

v_call: TRBV6-2/TRBV6-3
j_call: TRBJ1-2
cdr3_aa: ASSRLDRGYGYT